This passage covers 4 T cell receptor beta chains from one sample sequenced in a study of shared clonotypes between healthy human individuals. The naive CD8 population came from CD45RO-negative cells selected for CCR7, without terminally differentiated effector memory CD45RA+ cells. Using immunoSEQ multiplex PCR, the repertoire was profiled, and TCRdb retains in-frame clones only, with some absent. The table lists around 2,100,000 clones, just under 95% of them singletons. Sequences were obtained from naive CD8+ T cells sorted from blood. Receptors were obtained from a man aged 18 to 29 in good health.

The chain carries TRBV27 and TRBJ2-1, with unresolved D. This CDR3 is built from 15 residues. The V gene lost 4 bases and the J gene lost 3 bases, with 13 bases spanning the gap. CDR1 is MNHEY, CDR2 SMNVEV, per germline (reference sequence). CDR3 in DNA: TGTGCCAGCAGTTCCCTACAAGTCGGCTACAATGAGCAGTTCTTC. Its translation is CASSSLQVGYNEQFF.

This sequence joins TRBV29-1 and TRBJ2-2, with D possibly being TRBD1 or TRBD2 (5 bases each). The ends were cut back, 2 bases at V and 3 bases at J, with 10 bases in the middle. The CDR3 extends over 14 amino acids. The V gene's germline CDR1 is SQVTM and CDR2 ANQGSEA. The CDR3 nucleotides are TGCAGCGTTGAAATGGGACGATACACCGGGGAGCTGTTTTTT. Its protein is CSVEMGRYTGELFF.

The chain employs TRBV7-9 and TRBJ2-1, with 7 bases aligning to TRBD1. Germline trimming cut 7 bases from V and 8 bases from J; bases unmatched to any gene: 2. This CDR3 region has 11 residues. The germline CDR1 and CDR2 sequences are SEHNR and FQNEAQ (reference sequence). CDR3 nucleotide sequence: TGTGCCAGCATCACAGGGGATGAGCAGTTCTTC. Its protein is CASITGDEQFF. The full variable domain, with the rest looked up from reference TRBV7-9 and TRBJ2-1, is DTGVSQNPRHKITKRGQNVTFRCDPISEHNRLYWYRQTLGQGPEFLTYFQNEAQLEKSRLLSDRFSAERPKGSFSTLEIQRTEQGDSAMYLCASITGDEQFFGPGTRLTVL.

This chain uses TRBV10-3 with TRBJ1-5; 7 nucleotides agree with TRBD1. This CDR3 has 12 amino acids. Germline assignment: CDR1 ENHRY and CDR2 SYGVKD. Unmatched junction bases numbered 6, after V lost 10 bases and J lost 6 bases. The CDR3 reads CATRQGSQPQHF. The CDR3 bases are TGTGCCACCAGACAGGGAAGTCAGCCCCAGCATTTT.